One sample yielded the 24 T cell receptor beta chains listed below, sequenced in a study of T cell repertoires in cytomegalovirus infection. These receptors have no identified antigens. MiXCR, applied by TCRdb to the reads, yields one record per CDR3 protein. The sample has nearly 700,000 distinct CDR3 sequences, roughly a third seen once; the top ten hold about 20%. The sequences come from cultured PBMCs, collected from culture after CMV antigen stimulation. These TCRs come from a human donor in good health (CMV status not recorded). Some clones in this sample may be carry-over from other donors' samples.

V is TRBV27 and J is TRBJ2-1; possible D gene TRBD2, 6 bases. CDR3 length equals 16 residues. Trimming left V 5 bases short and J 3 bases short, with 17 bases between. Germline values: CDR1 MNHEY, CDR2 SMNVEV (reference sequence). The CDR3 region is CASSPRWGGYYNEQFF. The DNA of the CDR3 is TGTGCCAGCAGTCCCCGGTGGGGAGGATACTACAATGAGCAGTTCTTC.

The table lists this clonotype with a few counts. The gene calls are TRBV10-3 and TRBJ1-1, with 9 bases matching TRBD1. Germline CDR1 ENHRY, CDR2 SYGVKD. The CDR3 loop spans 16 amino acids. V shed 1 base, J shed 2 bases, and the junction held 5 bases outside the gene matches. The CDR3 coding sequence is TGTGCCATCAGTGAGTTGGGACAGGGACCAAACACTGAAGCTTTCTTT. This translates into CAISELGQGPNTEAFF.

This clonotype was picked up many times. The chain has TRBV11-2 and TRBJ2-3; D is unclear. Trimming cost V 5 bases and J 6 bases, with 21 bases left between them. CDR1 is SGHAT, CDR2 FQNNGV, per germline. The CDR3 length is 16 residues. The CDR3 is CASSRDLAVPRDTQYF. CDR3 nucleotide sequence: TGTGCCAGCAGCCGCGACTTAGCTGTACCCCGGGATACGCAGTATTTT.

Ten or more counts support this clonotype. This chain links TRBV7-2 with TRBJ1-2; a weak D match, TRBD1 (6 bases). The V end lost 5 bases, the J end lost 5 bases, and 12 bases lay between the germline ends. Germline values: CDR1 SGHTA, CDR2 FQGNSA. CDR3 size: 13 residues. CDR3 DNA sequence: TGTGCCAGCAGCATCGGACAGCCTTATGGCTACACCTTC. It encodes CASSIGQPYGYTF.

The rearrangement joins TRBV12-3 or TRBV12-4 to TRBJ2-1, with D unresolved. Trimming left V 6 bases short and J 8 bases short, with 11 bases between. The length of the CDR3 is 12 residues. This CDR3 is CASSVEIDEQFF. The CDR3 coding sequence is TGTGCCAGCAGCGTAGAGATCGATGAGCAGTTCTTC.

This clonotype has more than one count but fewer than ten. This chain connects TRBV12-3 or TRBV12-4 to TRBJ2-7; D not resolved. CDR3 length: 13 amino acids. The V and J ends lost 3 bases and 3 bases respectively, with 9 bases between them. The CDR3: CASSFLRLYEQYF. In DNA form, the CDR3 reads TGTGCCAGCAGTTTCCTAAGGCTCTACGAGCAGTACTTC.

V is TRBV6-8 and J is TRBJ1-1; 12 positions match TRBD1. In germline, CDR1 is MNHGY, CDR2 SAAAGT. The CDR3 loop spans 17 amino acids. The junction had 9 bases not matched to a gene; V was cut back by 0 bases and J by 7 bases. CDR3: CASSYSGTGGIRNEAFF. The CDR3 region has the DNA TGTGCCAGCAGTTACTCCGGGACAGGGGGCATAAGGAATGAAGCTTTCTTT.

This clonotype was observed a few times. The chain combines TRBV7-9 with TRBJ1-2, with TRBD1 as a possible D gene (5 bases). Germline values: CDR1 SEHNR, CDR2 FQNEAQ (reference sequence). The length of the CDR3 is 14 residues. The ends were cut back, 7 bases at V and 5 bases at J, with 17 bases in the middle. CDR3 loop: CASNHEGAGYGYTF. The CDR3 nucleotides read TGTGCCAGCAACCATGAAGGGGCTGGGTATGGCTACACCTTC.

The V gene is TRBV19, the J gene TRBJ2-1; the D gene is possibly TRBD2 (5 bases). CDR1 is LNHDA and CDR2 is SQIVND in the germline V gene (reference sequence). The CDR3 length is 14 residues. The germline V and J ends were trimmed by 10 bases and 9 bases, with 22 bases remaining between them. CDR3 region: CAISQAEAGGEQFF. DNA of the CDR3: TGTGCCATCTCCCAGGCGGAGGCTGGAGGTGAGCAGTTCTTC.

This chain connects TRBV7-9 to TRBJ2-3; D unresolved. The germline V and J ends were trimmed by 2 bases and 5 bases, with 11 bases remaining between them. Germline CDR1 is SEHNR and CDR2 is FQNEAQ (reference sequence). The CDR3 contains 14 residues. As DNA, the CDR3 is TGTGCCAGCAGCTTACTCTTGGCAGGAGATACGCAGTATTTT. The encoded protein is CASSLLLAGDTQYF.

This clonotype has a handful of counts. This chain links TRBV10-3 with TRBJ2-5; D is tentatively TRBD1 or TRBD2 (5 bases each). CDR3 length: 14 amino acids. CDR1 and CDR2 from the germline V gene are ENHRY and SYGVKD. V was cut by 4 bases and J by 2 bases, with 11 bases left in between. The CDR3 reads CAISGGTVQETQYF. The CDR3 DNA follows: TGTGCCATCAGTGGGGGGACGGTACAAGAGACCCAGTACTTC.

This clonotype was seen a few times. The chain joins TRBV7-9 to TRBJ1-5; 7 bases fit TRBD1. This CDR3 is built from 14 residues. In germline, CDR1 is SEHNR, CDR2 FQNEAQ (reference sequence). With 4 bases clipped from V and 6 bases from J, the junction kept 6 bases outside the gene matches. CDR3 bases: TGTGCCAGCAGCTCGGACAGGCAAGGTCAGCCCCAGCATTTT. Protein product: CASSSDRQGQPQHF.

The chain carries TRBV5-4 and TRBJ1-1, with D tentatively TRBD1 (5 bases). This CDR3 comprises 15 residues. The germline V and J ends were trimmed by 3 bases and 5 bases, with 17 bases remaining between them. CDR1 is SGHNT and CDR2 is YYREEE in the germline V gene (reference sequence). The CDR3, as DNA: TGTGCCAGCAGCTCCCCCCGGGCCGGGGGGACTGAAGCTTTCTTT. Encoded protein: CASSSPRAGGTEAFF.

The chain couples TRBV6-5 to TRBJ1-2; 7 bases align to TRBD1. Germline trimming cut 6 bases from V and 7 bases from J; bases unmatched to any gene: 8. CDR1 MNHEY and CDR2 SVGAGI come from the germline V gene. The CDR3 has 13 residues. CDR3 protein: CASSPQGGFGYTF. DNA of the CDR3: TGTGCCAGCAGCCCTCAGGGGGGTTTTGGCTACACCTTC.

CDR3 DNA: TGTGCCAGCAGCTTGATGGGACTAGTGGGCTCCTACGAGCAGTACTTC. Amino acids: CASSLMGLVGSYEQYF. This chain links TRBV7-2 with TRBJ2-7; 8 positions agree with TRBD2. The junction had 7 bases not matched to a gene; V was cut back by 3 bases and J by 0 bases. The CDR3 is 16 amino acids. Germline CDR1 reads SGHTA; CDR2 reads FQGNSA. Full variable domain (missing parts from reference TRBV7-2 and TRBJ2-7): GAGVSQSPSNKVTEKGKDVELRCDPISGHTALYWYRQSLGQGLEFLIYFQGNSAPDKSGLPSDRFSAERTGGSVSTLTIQRTQQEDSAVYLCASSLMGLVGSYEQYFGPGTRLTVT.

Points on this clonotype: Without the conserved terminal phenylalanine or tryptophan, this CDR3 likely stems from a read error. The CDR3 loop is CASRGVPQHL. In DNA, the CDR3 is TGTGCCAGCCGCGGGGTCCCCCAGCATTTG. The chain uses TRBV7-2 and TRBJ1-5; D uncertain. The CDR3 covers 10 residues. V was cut by 8 bases and J by 10 bases, with 9 bases left in between. The germline CDR1 and CDR2 sequences are SGHTA and FQGNSA.

CDR3 DNA: TGTGCCAGCAGTTACTCGGCTGGGGGGGCCGGGGGCTACACCTTC. This encodes CASSYSAGGAGGYTF. The rearrangement joins TRBV6-5 to TRBJ1-2, with a possible D match to TRBD1 (6 bases). CDR3 length: 15 residues. Trimming cost V 0 bases and J 8 bases, with 16 bases left between them. Germline V gene sequence: CDR1 MNHEY, CDR2 SVGAGI.

The sample holds many counts of this clonotype. The V call is TRBV6-1, the J call TRBJ1-5, with D perhaps TRBD1 (6 bases). CDR3 length: 19 amino acids. Deletions cut 6 bases from V and 0 bases from J, with 24 bases between. The germline CDR1 and CDR2 sequences are MNHNS and SASEGT. CDR3 in DNA: TGTGCCAGCAGAGCATACAGGGAAAGGGGTATAGATAGCAATCAGCCCCAGCATTTT. As protein: CASRAYRERGIDSNQPQHF.

This chain links TRBV2 with TRBJ2-3; a possible D gene is TRBD2 (6 bases). This CDR3 has 17 residues. Between the trimmed V and J ends, which lost 7 bases and 4 bases, there was a span of 24 bases. The germline CDR1 and CDR2 sequences are SNHLY and FYNNEI. The CDR3 sequence: CASKRRWTGRESDTQYF. DNA of the CDR3: TGTGCCAGCAAACGGAGATGGACCGGGCGGGAATCAGATACGCAGTATTTT. Looking up the rest from reference TRBV2 and TRBJ2-3 gives the full variable domain: EPEVTQTPSHQVTQMGQEVILRCVPISNHLYFYWYRQILGQKVEFLVSFYNNEISEKSEIFDDQFSVERPDGSNFTLKIRSTKLEDSAMYFCASKRRWTGRESDTQYFGPGTRLTVL.

The chain combines TRBV5-5 with TRBJ1-2, with 7 bases matching TRBD1. Germline loops: CDR1 SGHKS, CDR2 YYEKEE (reference sequence). V dropped 3 bases and J dropped 0; count of bases not matched to a gene: 8. The CDR3 contains 16 residues. DNA for the CDR3: TGTGCCAGCAGCTACGGACAGGAACTAGCTAACTATGGCTACACCTTC. This gives the protein CASSYGQELANYGYTF.

The chain carries TRBV9 and TRBJ2-3; D is unclear. Trimming took off 0 bases at V and 3 bases at J, with 8 bases between the two ends. Germline V gene sequence: CDR1 SGDLS, CDR2 YYNGEE. The CDR3 is made up of 14 amino acids. The CDR3 DNA reads as TGTGCCAGCAGCGTAGTTAGGGTAACAGATACGCAGTATTTT. Its translation: CASSVVRVTDTQYF.

J is TRBJ2-1 and V is TRBV4-2; 7 bases map to TRBD2. V lost 4 bases and J lost 6; bases outside the gene matches: 9. The CDR3 runs to 15 residues. Germline CDR1 and CDR2: LGHNA and YNFKEQ. The CDR3 DNA reads TGTGCCAGCAGCCGAGGCGGGGGTAGGGGCAATGAGCAGTTCTTC. Translation gives CASSRGGGRGNEQFF.

The genes are TRBV10-3 and TRBJ1-2; TRBD1 might be the D (5 bases). The CDR3 has 13 residues. Per germline, CDR1 ENHRY and CDR2 SYGVKD. Deletions cut 2 bases from V and 4 bases from J, with 8 bases between. The CDR3 DNA is TGTGCCATCAGTGAGGACAGCCTCTATGGCTACACCTTC. This codes for CAISEDSLYGYTF.

The rearrangement links TRBV28 to TRBJ2-2, with D maybe TRBD1 (5 bases). The germline V gene encodes CDR1 MDHEN and CDR2 SYDVKM. V was cut by 1 base and J by 6 bases, with 12 bases left in between. The CDR3 sequence is 15 residues long. CDR3 sequence (DNA): TGTGCCAGCAGTTTATCGGCAGGGTTTGCCGGGGAGCTGTTTTTT. Amino acid sequence: CASSLSAGFAGELFF. Looking up the rest from reference TRBV28 and TRBJ2-2 gives the full variable domain: DVKVTQSSRYLVKRTGEKVFLECVQDMDHENMFWYRQDPGLGLRLIYFSYDVKMKEKGDIPEGYSVSREKKERFSLILESASTNQTSMYLCASSLSAGFAGELFFGEGSRLTVL.